This record concerns one T cell receptor (delta chain) sequence. Its antigen is unknown. With a far larger clone one base away, a read error is the likely cause. The same treatment, consisting of spiramycin and/or pyrimethamine plus sulfadiazine plus folinic acid, was given to the mothers of both infected and uninfected infants. Every infant, whether infected or uninfected, was delivered at term, after more than 37 weeks of gestation. About 0.98 mL of blood was turned into PBMCs through Lymphoprep gradient centrifugation, and the PBMCs were then cryopreserved in liquid nitrogen and sent to Belgium. After thawing, PBMCs were labeled with Zombie NIR viability dye and stained with CD3, TCR gammadelta, Vgamma9 and Vdelta2 antibodies. Sorting of CD3+ TCRgammadelta+ T cells was performed on a FACSAria III, with a mean purity of roughly 98%. For each sample, RNA was extracted from approximately 9,600 sorted gammadelta T cells with the RNeasy Micro Kit. The study infants had mothers who were enrolled with primary T. gondii infection during pregnancy. Peripheral blood was collected from the infants at an outpatient microbiology and virology center in Pavia, Italy.

Template-switch reverse transcription with SuperScript II was used to generate cDNA, with TRGC- and TRDC-specific primers combined in a single tube. The TRGC primer was designed for binding to both the TRGC1 and TRGC2 constant genes. The KAPA Real-Time Library Amplification Kit was used to amplify TRG and TRD, and AMPure XP beads were used for purification between steps. Index PCR with the Nextera XT Index Kit was used to add Illumina sequencing adapters. TRG and TRD amplicons were sequenced on an Illumina MiSeq with the V2 300 kit, giving 150 bp paired-end reads. The authors' pipeline ran thus. Before any further analysis, FastQC version 0.11.8 was used to assess read quality. Reads were aligned to GenBank TRG or TRD reference genes, and CDR3 sequences were built with MiXCR version 3.0.3. Default MiXCR settings were used with one exception: TRDD gene segments were assembled from 3 consecutive nucleotides instead of 5. N additions, CDR3 length, J segment length and clonotype sharing between samples were calculated with VDJtools version 1.2.1. Out-of-frame CDR3 sequences and those containing stop codons were excluded from analysis. Infant repertoires were assessed for overlap with previously published fetal, cord blood and adult blood Vgamma9Vdelta2 repertoires. TCRdb called clones from the public reads with CATT, and repeated DNA sequences were later combined into one row. The V and J calls were not made by the authors but by TCRdb's processing. This sample lists about 410 delta-chain clones; around 40% were detected once. Of the sample, around 30% falls within the top ten clones.

These data originate in a study of Vγ9Vδ2 T cells in congenital toxoplasmosis (dated by TCRdb to the early 2020s). Background on the whole study: To diagnose congenital toxoplasmosis, IgG, IgM and IgA serology, Western blot and an in-house interferon-gamma release assay were used. The study compared gamma and delta chain CDR3 repertoires of sorted blood gammadelta T cells between congenitally T. gondii-infected and uninfected infants. Repertoire sequencing was done on samples from infants at 2 months after birth and at 1 year of age. At 2 months, TCR sequencing included about 5 infected and around eleven uninfected infants, and at 1 year it included 3 infected and 4 uninfected infants.

The CDR3 measures 17 amino acids from cysteine to phenylalanine. Kept here is only the CDR3 DNA, which spans 51 bases and is read in frame from base 1. CDR1 and CDR2, per the germline V gene, are GEAIGNYY and EKD. V is reduced by 0 bases and J by 4 bases, leaving a spacing of 20 bases between them. General findings and caveats noted by the study authors: Compared with uninfected infants, infected infants at 2 months appeared to have fewer N additions in their TRGV9 and TRDV2 CDR3s, and this was especially true for TRDV2-TRDJ1 sequences. Germline-encoded fetal-type TRDV2 CDR3 sequences seemed more prevalent in infected than uninfected roughly 2-month-old infants, suggesting an in utero expansion footprint. Repertoire differences between infected and uninfected infants were less clearly seen at 1 year of age than at 2 months. A public TRGV9 clonotype was highly prevalent in both infected and uninfected infants. Two months was the earliest age with enough suitable sample material for TCR repertoire analysis, so newborn repertoires were not sequenced.

The origin of this receptor is a child under 10 years old born to a mother with Toxoplasma gondii infection during pregnancy, either congenitally infected or uninfected (not recorded which). The sequenced sample was gamma-delta T cells from blood. The chain is encoded by TRDV2 joined to TRDJ1; the D gene is perhaps TRDD3, on 6 matching bases. The CDR3: CACDTARSGITRDKLIF. The DNA sequence follows: TGTGCCTGTGACACCGCGCGGAGTGGGATAACCCGCGATAAACTCATCTTT.